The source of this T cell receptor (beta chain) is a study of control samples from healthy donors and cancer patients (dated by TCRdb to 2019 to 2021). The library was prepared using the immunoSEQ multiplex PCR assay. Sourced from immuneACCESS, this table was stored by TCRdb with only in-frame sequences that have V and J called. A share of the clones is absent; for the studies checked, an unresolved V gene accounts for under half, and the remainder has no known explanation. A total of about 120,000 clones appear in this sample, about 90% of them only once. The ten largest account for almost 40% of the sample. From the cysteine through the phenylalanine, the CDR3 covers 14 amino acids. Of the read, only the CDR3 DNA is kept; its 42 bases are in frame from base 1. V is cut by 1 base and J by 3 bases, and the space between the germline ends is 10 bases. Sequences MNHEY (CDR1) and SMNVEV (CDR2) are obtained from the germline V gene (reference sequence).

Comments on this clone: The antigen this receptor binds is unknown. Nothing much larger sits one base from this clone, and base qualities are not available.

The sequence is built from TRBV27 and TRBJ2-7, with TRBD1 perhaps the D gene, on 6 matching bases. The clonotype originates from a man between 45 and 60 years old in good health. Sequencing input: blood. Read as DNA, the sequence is TGTGCCAGCAGTTTATTAGGCAGGGGCTACGAGCAGTACTTC. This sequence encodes CASSLLGRGYEQYF.